What follows are 10 T cell receptor beta chains derived from one specimen sequenced in a study of T cells in Graves' hyperthyroidism and ophthalmopathy. Using RNA transcripts as the source, TCR beta CDR3 regions were amplified. RT-PCR in the first round (using the HTBI primer set) targeted the TCR CDR3. One entry per CDR3 protein results from TCRdb running MiXCR on the multiplex PCR reads. Counted here are hundreds of thousands of distinct CDR3 sequences, around 16% occurring once; the ten biggest clones make up less than 4.5%. The sample was blood. These receptors all stem from a woman aged 25 to 45 with Graves' hyperthyroidism.

This clonotype was detected many times. V usage is TRBV20-1 and J usage is TRBJ2-7; D not certain. Germline CDR1 is DFQATT and CDR2 is SNEGSKA (reference sequence). The CDR3 runs to 11 residues. Trimming took 5 bases from V and 6 from J, leaving 11 bases between them. CDR3 region: CSAPRTGEQYF. The CDR3, as DNA: TGCAGTGCTCCGCGTACGGGCGAGCAGTACTTC.

This chain links TRBV29-1 with TRBJ2-1, with TRBD2 matching 9 bases. Unmatched junction bases numbered 6, after V lost 7 bases and J lost 5 bases. This CDR3 contains 13 residues. Germline-derived CDR1 and CDR2 are SQVTM and ANQGSEA. CDR3 nucleotides: TGCAGCGCCATAGCGGGAGCCAACAATGAGCAGTTCTTC. This codes for CSAIAGANNEQFF.

This clonotype occurred many times. This chain links TRBV11-2 with TRBJ2-5; D might be TRBD1 or TRBD2, each matching 5 bases. V was shortened by 3 bases and J by 2 bases, with 13 bases between the two germline ends. The CDR3 loop spans 15 amino acids. Germline V gene sequence: CDR1 SGHAT, CDR2 FQNNGV. CDR3 sequence: CASSLGTGPQETQYF. In DNA, the CDR3 is TGTGCCAGCAGCTTGGGGACGGGACCTCAAGAGACCCAGTACTTC. Combining the CDR3 with reference TRBV11-2 and TRBJ2-5 gives the whole variable domain EAGVAQSPRYKIIEKRQSVAFWCNPISGHATLYWYQQILGQGPKLLIQFQNNGVVDDSQLPKDRFSAERLKGVDSTLKIQPAKLEDSAVYLCASSLGTGPQETQYFGPGTRLLVL.

This clonotype was seen a few times. V gene TRBV7-2 combines with J gene TRBJ1-1; 7 bases are a match to TRBD1. V lost 4 bases and J lost 5; bases outside the gene matches: 13. Looked up from germline, CDR1 is SGHTA and CDR2 is FQGNSA. The CDR3 is made up of 16 amino acids. The CDR3 loop reads CASSWEVGRGETEAFF. The CDR3 nucleotides read TGTGCCAGCAGCTGGGAGGTGGGCAGGGGGGAGACTGAAGCTTTCTTT.

The chain is built from TRBV9 and TRBJ2-2, with D possibly matching TRBD2 (5 bases). The CDR3 has 16 residues. The V and J ends lost 0 bases and 1 base respectively, with 10 bases between them. Germline CDR1 SGDLS, CDR2 YYNGEE. Here the CDR3 DNA reads TGTGCCAGCAGCGTAGGTCGAGCGGAGAACACCGGGGAGCTGTTTTTT. Amino acid sequence: CASSVGRAENTGELFF. The entire variable domain, with the rest obtained from reference TRBV9 and TRBJ2-2, is as follows: DSGVTQTPKHLITATGQRVTLRCSPRSGDLSVYWYQQSLDQGLQFLIQYYNGEERAKGNILERFSAQQFPDLHSELNLSSLELGDSALYFCASSVGRAENTGELFFGEGSRLTVL.

In its sample, this clonotype was seen a few times. The chain uses TRBV27 and TRBJ2-7, with 7 bases aligning to TRBD1. This CDR3 is built from 12 residues. Trimming took 6 bases from V and 5 from J; bases not matched to a gene: 4. Germline values: CDR1 MNHEY, CDR2 SMNVEV (reference sequence). The CDR3 DNA sequence: TGTGCCAGCAGGACAGGGTGGGACGAGCAGTACTTC. It specifies CASRTGWDEQYF.

This clonotype was counted many times. The rearrangement joins TRBV20-1 to TRBJ2-5, with D perhaps matching TRBD1 (5 bases). This CDR3 is built from 12 residues. Trimming shortened V by 4 bases and J by 2 bases, and 8 bases separated the two germline ends. CDR1 is DFQATT, CDR2 SNEGSKA, per germline (reference sequence). The CDR3 coding sequence is TGCAGTGCTATCAAGGGGCAAGAGACCCAGTACTTC. This encodes CSAIKGQETQYF.

The chain joins TRBV9 to TRBJ1-2; tentative D call: TRBD1 (5 bases). The CDR3 contains 15 residues. Germline CDR1 SGDLS, CDR2 YYNGEE. Trimming took off 0 bases at V and 1 base at J, with 10 bases between the two ends. The CDR3 spells CASSVEAGRNYGYTF. In DNA form, the CDR3 reads TGTGCCAGCAGCGTAGAGGCAGGGCGTAACTATGGCTACACCTTC.

The V call is TRBV9, the J call TRBJ1-1; TRBD1 might be the D (6 bases). The V end was cut by 4 bases, the J end by 1 base, with 14 bases between. The germline gives CDR1 SGDLS, CDR2 YYNGEE. This CDR3 is 15 amino acids long. The CDR3 DNA reads as TGTGCCAGCAGCACCCAACAGGGAGGGAACACTGAAGCTTTCTTT. Encoded protein: CASSTQQGGNTEAFF.

At least ten counts were recorded for this clonotype. This rearrangement joins TRBV7-2 to TRBJ1-2; D perhaps matches TRBD1 (6 bases). This CDR3 contains 14 residues. The germline gives CDR1 SGHTA, CDR2 FQGNSA. The V gene lost 5 bases and the J gene lost 6 bases, with 16 bases spanning the gap. CDR3 sequence: CASSPLGGPDGYTF. In DNA form, the CDR3 reads TGTGCCAGCAGCCCGCTGGGGGGGCCGGATGGCTACACCTTC.